The 3 T cell receptor beta chains below were found in one sample sequenced in a study of OX40 agonist ivuxolimab in advanced cancers. Assay: immunoSEQ multiplex PCR; the TCRdb copy retains only in-frame clones and omits some. The sample records almost 85,000 clones, 80% to 90% being singletons. Material: CD4+ or CD8+ T cells sorted from blood, obtained in a trial of the OX40 agonist ivuxolimab. These TCRs come from an adult with an advanced solid tumor such as melanoma, head and neck, liver or kidney cancer.

J is TRBJ1-5 and V is TRBV7-8; the match to TRBD1 covers 8 bases. V lost 5 bases, J lost 5 bases, and 5 bases stayed unmatched. The CDR3 runs 14 residues. CDR1 and CDR2 (germline): SGHVS, FQNEAQ. Here the CDR3 DNA reads TGTGCCAGCAGCCCGGACAGGGTCGATCAGCCCCAGCATTTT. Amino acid sequence: CASSPDRVDQPQHF.

V and J are TRBV9 and TRBJ2-3; D perhaps matches TRBD2 (7 bases). Germline V gene lookup returns CDR1 SGDLS and CDR2 YYNGEE. This CDR3 has 15 amino acids. V lost 2 bases to trimming and J lost 3 bases, with 13 bases between them. DNA of the CDR3: TGTGCCAGCAGCGTCGGGGCGGGGGCTACAGATACGCAGTATTTT. Protein: CASSVGAGATDTQYF.

This clone has more than one count but fewer than ten. The V and J genes are TRBV6-1 and TRBJ2-3; D is possibly TRBD1 or TRBD2 (5 bases each). Germline assignment: CDR1 MNHNS and CDR2 SASEGT. The CDR3 totals 14 residues. V lost 2 bases and J 6 bases, leaving 12 bases between the germline ends. The CDR3 here is CASSERDVLDTQYF. The CDR3 DNA sequence: TGTGCCAGCAGTGAACGGGACGTTCTGGATACGCAGTATTTT.